This T cell receptor (beta chain) was captured in a study of breast tumors, draining lymph nodes, adjacent tissues. Only a few counts were recorded for this clonotype. Its specificity is not known. It may be a read error: a sequence one base away is much more abundant. No conserved phenylalanine or tryptophan ends this CDR3, so it is likely a read error. Each CDR3 protein is one row after TCRdb ran MiXCR on the multiplex PCR reads. The top ten clones hold about 1% of a sample with 270,000 or so distinct CDR3 sequences, over 25% of them seen once. Trimming removed 7 bases from V and 8 bases from J; junction bases left unmatched: 10. This CDR3 is 14 amino acids long. Germline V gene data show CDR1 as SEHNR and CDR2 as FQNEAQ (reference sequence). Axillary draining lymph nodes of breast cancer patients supplied the node samples. Findings and caveats of the study: Data only fit, rather than demonstrated, lymph node origin of most tumor T cells. Compared with basal-like, luminal-like tumors shared significantly more repertoire with nontumor tissue. Tumors had less TCR diversity than lymph nodes, more than nontumor tissue. The data were judged consistent with most tumor T cells coming from lymph node and expanding in tumor.

Sequencing input: axillary lymph node tissue. This TCR was recovered from a female donor with breast cancer. Some clones in this sample may be carry-over from other donors' samples. The chain employs TRBV7-9 and TRBJ2-1, with TRBD2 matching over 8 bases. The CDR3 region has the DNA TGTGCCAGCATGCCGGGACTAGGAAGGGATGAGCAGTTCCTC. The encoded protein is CASMPGLGRDEQFL.